One T cell receptor (beta chain) is described in this entry. What it binds is unknown. MiXCR was run by TCRdb on the 5' RACE reads, yielding one entry per CDR3 protein. The sample has just over 300,000 distinct CDR3 sequences, around 21% seen once. The data originate from a study of CD8 T cells in ankylosing spondylitis. Overall study findings and caveats: Characteristic of ankylosing spondylitis blood, it appeared, was a TCR beta motif comprising roughly eight highly homologous variants. Past studies reported some motif variants in reactive arthritis synovial fluid and blood.

The CDR3 spans 18 residues. CDR1 LNHDA and CDR2 SQIVND come from the germline V gene (reference sequence). Germline trimming cut 5 bases from V and 3 bases from J; bases unmatched to any gene: 13. The J gene is TRBJ2-7, the V gene TRBV19, with 13 bases lining up with TRBD2. The sample comprised blood, either unsorted or a sorted T cell fraction (not recorded which). The source of this sequence is a female donor with ankylosing spondylitis or in good health (not recorded which). In DNA form, the CDR3 reads TGTGCCAGTAGTCCCACGGGACTAGCGGGGCACCAGAGCTACGAGCAGTACTTC. Protein sequence: CASSPTGLAGHQSYEQYF.